The 23 T cell receptor beta chains given below trace back to one sample, sequenced in a study of T cell responses to AZD1222 COVID-19 vaccine. The protocol was immunoSEQ multiplex PCR, while the TCRdb copy is restricted to in-frame clones and leaves out a portion. Of 130,000 to 150,000 clones listed, about nine tenths are singletons. Material: peripheral blood, obtained on day 0 of AZD1222 vaccination. Source of these receptors: an adult in good health.

The genes are TRBV19 and TRBJ2-2; 7 positions match TRBD1. Germline V gene lookup returns CDR1 LNHDA and CDR2 SQIVND (reference sequence). The CDR3 is 14 amino acids. J was trimmed by 3 bases and V by 9 bases; bases with no gene match: 7. DNA for the CDR3: TGTGCCAGCACGTGGACAGGTTACACCGGGGAGCTGTTTTTT. Encoded protein: CASTWTGYTGELFF.

This rearrangement joins TRBV19 to TRBJ2-2; D call uncertain. Germline V gene lookup returns CDR1 LNHDA and CDR2 SQIVND (reference sequence). V shed 5 bases and J shed 6 bases, with 7 bases lying between them. The length of the CDR3 is 12 residues. The CDR3 reads CASSWAPGELFF. In DNA, the CDR3 is TGTGCCAGTAGTTGGGCCCCCGGGGAGCTGTTTTTT.

The chain links TRBV3-1 (or the pseudogene TRBV3-2) to TRBJ2-3; no reliable D call. Trimming took off 4 bases at V and 2 bases at J, with 7 bases between the two ends. CDR1 and CDR2 from the germline V gene are LGHDT and YNNKEL (reference sequence). The CDR3 is made up of 13 amino acids. CDR3: CASSRPPTDTQYF. In DNA form, the CDR3 reads TGTGCCAGCAGCCGCCCCCCCACAGATACGCAGTATTTT.

The chain carries TRBV6-2 or TRBV6-3 and TRBJ1-5, with D possibly TRBD1 on 5 matching bases. There are 16 residues in the CDR3. Germline V gene sequence: CDR1 MNHEY, CDR2 SVGEGT. V was clipped by 0 bases and J by 2 bases, with 11 bases between them. CDR3 protein: CASSYSFGGGNQPQHF. The DNA for the CDR3 is TGTGCCAGCAGTTACTCGTTTGGAGGGGGCAATCAGCCCCAGCATTTT.

The chain has TRBV9 and TRBJ2-6; D uncertain. The germline CDR1 and CDR2 sequences are SGDLS and YYNGEE. V gave up 4 bases and J gave up 0 bases, with 8 bases separating them. The CDR3 sequence is 15 residues long. The CDR3 reads CASSLISSGANVLTF. The CDR3 nucleotides are TGTGCCAGCAGCTTAATATCCTCTGGGGCCAACGTCCTGACTTTC.

J is TRBJ2-3 and V is TRBV5-1; 8 positions match TRBD1. Trimming took 1 base from V and 2 from J; bases not matched to a gene: 9. This CDR3 spans 17 amino acids. Germline assignment: CDR1 SGHRS and CDR2 YFSETQ. The CDR3 region has the DNA TGCGCCAGCAGCTTGTACGGGACAGGTGGCCTCACAGATACGCAGTATTTT. Translated: CASSLYGTGGLTDTQYF.

The chain uses TRBV4-3 and TRBJ1-6, with TRBD1 matching over 11 bases. V gave up 4 bases and J gave up 7 bases; unmatched junction bases: 6. CDR3 length: 16 residues. The V gene's germline CDR1 is LGHNA and CDR2 YSLEER. The CDR3 DNA sequence: TGCGCCAGCAGCCGGGGGACAGGGGGTCGAAATTCACCCCTCCACTTT. Its protein product is CASSRGTGGRNSPLHF.

This clone appeared a single time. The chain links TRBV9 to TRBJ2-3; D not certain. This CDR3 spans 15 amino acids. Trimming pared 4 bases from V and 0 bases from J, leaving 12 bases between. Germline V gene lookup returns CDR1 SGDLS and CDR2 YYNGEE. CDR3 coding DNA: TGTGCCAGCAGCCCGCCCGGTTCTAGCACAGATACGCAGTATTTT. Its protein product is CASSPPGSSTDTQYF.

This chain uses TRBV5-5 with TRBJ1-2, with D hard to call. Trimming took 0 bases from V and 5 from J, leaving 8 bases between them. This CDR3 has 13 amino acids. The germline gives CDR1 SGHKS, CDR2 YYEKEE (reference sequence). As DNA, the CDR3 is TGTGCCAGCAGCTTGGAGACAATGTATGGCTACACCTTC. Translation gives CASSLETMYGYTF.

The J gene is TRBJ2-1, the V gene TRBV7-6; the match to TRBD2 covers 8 bases. The CDR3 consists of 17 residues. Germline V CDR1 and CDR2: SGHVS, FNYEAQ. J lost 8 bases, V lost 2 bases, and 14 bases had no gene match. CDR3 nucleotide sequence: TGTGCCAGCAGCTTATATTTTCGGAGCGGGAGTAACTATGAGCAGTTCTTC. Amino acids: CASSLYFRSGSNYEQFF.

The V and J genes are TRBV30 and TRBJ1-5, with D hard to call. The CDR3 length is 12 residues. Germline-derived CDR1 and CDR2 are GTSNPN and SVGIG (reference sequence). V was shortened by 4 bases and J by 4 bases, with 8 bases between the two germline ends. CDR3 coding DNA: TGTGCCTGGAACCGCCGAAATCAGCCCCAGCATTTT. This codes for CAWNRRNQPQHF.

This clone was counted only a few times. This chain links TRBV5-1 with TRBJ2-7, with TRBD1 matching over 10 bases. The CDR3 is made up of 14 amino acids. The junction had 8 bases not matched to a gene; V was cut back by 4 bases and J by 7 bases. Per germline, CDR1 SGHRS and CDR2 YFSETQ. CDR3 loop: CASSQGTGAGEQYF. The DNA of the CDR3 is TGCGCCAGCAGCCAAGGGACAGGGGCGGGAGAGCAGTACTTC.

The rearrangement joins TRBV5-1 to TRBJ2-7; possibly TRBD1 for D (6 bases). CDR3 length: 16 residues. In germline, CDR1 is SGHRS, CDR2 YFSETQ. The ends were cut back, 4 bases at V and 1 base at J, with 18 bases in the middle. CDR3 protein: CASSRAQGTASYEQYF. DNA for the CDR3: TGCGCCAGCAGCAGGGCCCAGGGGACGGCATCCTACGAGCAGTACTTC.

This chain joins TRBV7-8 and TRBJ1-6, with D possibly matching TRBD1 (5 bases). The CDR3 is 16 residues long. Trimming left V 6 bases short and J 4 bases short, with 16 bases between. Germline lookup yields CDR1 SGHVS and CDR2 FQNEAQ. CDR3 in amino acids: CASSLRQPTYNSPLHF. CDR3 sequence (DNA): TGTGCCAGCAGTTTACGACAGCCTACTTATAATTCACCCCTCCACTTT. Full variable domain (missing parts from reference TRBV7-8 and TRBJ1-6): GAGVSQSPRYKVAKRGQDVALRCDPISGHVSLFWYQQALGQGPEFLTYFQNEAQLDKSGLPSDRFFAERPEGSVSTLKIQRTQQEDSAVYLCASSLRQPTYNSPLHFGNGTRLTVT.

The chain uses TRBV5-1 and TRBJ1-5; D call uncertain. This CDR3 contains 16 residues. Trimming shortened V by 4 bases and J by 1 base, and 15 bases separated the two germline ends. CDR1 and CDR2 (germline): SGHRS, YFSETQ. CDR3 residues: CASSPGGQLSNQPQHF. In DNA, the CDR3 is TGCGCCAGCAGCCCCGGAGGGCAGTTAAGCAATCAGCCCCAGCATTTT. Full variable domain (missing parts from reference TRBV5-1 and TRBJ1-5): KAGVTQTPRYLIKTRGQQVTLSCSPISGHRSVSWYQQTPGQGLQFLFEYFSETQRNKGNFPGRFSGRQFSNSRSEMNVSTLELGDSALYLCASSPGGQLSNQPQHFGDGTRLSIL.

The rearrangement joins TRBV6-2 or TRBV6-3 to TRBJ2-5, with 10 bases lining up with TRBD1. Germline lookup yields CDR1 MNHEY and CDR2 SVGEGT. The length of the CDR3 is 16 residues. Trimming took 4 bases from V and 4 from J; bases not matched to a gene: 9. The CDR3 sequence is CASSLKDRGVAETQYF. CDR3 bases: TGTGCCAGCAGTTTGAAGGACAGGGGGGTTGCAGAGACCCAGTACTTC.

This sequence joins TRBV6-5 and TRBJ2-4; 7 bases line up with TRBD1. The CDR3 covers 13 residues. Germline CDR1 and CDR2: MNHEY and SVGAGI. Trimming cost V 7 bases and J 7 bases; bases outside gene matches: 7. The CDR3 spells CASKGQSFNIQYF. The CDR3 bases are TGTGCCAGCAAGGGACAGTCTTTCAACATTCAGTACTTC.

This chain uses TRBV9 with TRBJ2-5; TRBD2 might be the D (6 bases). V gave up 3 bases and J gave up 0 bases, with 12 bases separating them. Germline CDR1 and CDR2: SGDLS and YYNGEE. CDR3 length equals 15 residues. CDR3: CASSGGGRYQETQYF. DNA of the CDR3: TGTGCCAGCAGCGGTGGGGGGAGGTACCAAGAGACCCAGTACTTC.

The chain uses TRBV28 and TRBJ1-5, with TRBD1 matching over 7 bases. Trimming at V came to 7 bases and at J to 0 bases, leaving 6 bases not matched to a gene. Germline V gives CDR1 MDHEN, CDR2 SYDVKM. The CDR3 length is 15 residues. This CDR3 reads CASTLGQYSNQPQHF. The CDR3 nucleotides are TGTGCCAGCACCCTGGGACAGTATAGCAATCAGCCCCAGCATTTT. The whole variable domain, remainder taken from reference TRBV28 and TRBJ1-5, is DVKVTQSSRYLVKRTGEKVFLECVQDMDHENMFWYRQDPGLGLRLIYFSYDVKMKEKGDIPEGYSVSREKKERFSLILESASTNQTSMYLCASTLGQYSNQPQHFGDGTRLSIL.

The chain recombines TRBV14 with TRBJ2-3, with D hard to call. The V gene lost 3 bases and the J gene lost 4 bases, with 8 bases spanning the gap. CDR3 size: 13 residues. Germline V lookup: CDR1 SGHDN, CDR2 FVKESK. CDR3 loop: CASSHDWSDTQYF. The CDR3 DNA sequence: TGTGCCAGCAGCCACGACTGGTCAGATACGCAGTATTTT.

The chain combines TRBV28 with TRBJ1-2; D not resolved. Between the trimmed V and J ends, which lost 3 bases and 6 bases, there was a span of 11 bases. This CDR3 is built from 13 residues. Germline V lookup: CDR1 MDHEN, CDR2 SYDVKM. CDR3 sequence reads: CASSLNGQDGYTF. The CDR3 region has the DNA TGTGCCAGCAGTTTGAACGGCCAAGATGGCTACACCTTC.

The gene calls are TRBV6-1 and TRBJ1-5, with D perhaps TRBD1 (5 bases). The CDR3 loop spans 15 amino acids. V lost 0 bases to trimming and J lost 1 base, with 7 bases between them. Germline V gene sequence: CDR1 MNHNS, CDR2 SASEGT. CDR3 nucleotide sequence: TGTGCCAGCAGTGAAGCGGGGGGGAGCAATCAGCCCCAGCATTTT. Residues: CASSEAGGSNQPQHF.

V is TRBV24-1 and J is TRBJ2-7, with TRBD1 matching 9 bases. CDR1 is KGHDR and CDR2 is SFDVKD in the germline V gene. There are 15 residues in the CDR3. V was pared by 2 bases and J by 3 bases, with 4 bases of the junction left unmatched. The CDR3 DNA sequence: TGTGCCACCAGTGATTCCCGACAGGGGGTCTACGAGCAGTACTTC. It encodes CATSDSRQGVYEQYF.